This T cell receptor beta chain originates from a study of Graves' ophthalmopathy and Graves' hyperthyroidism. Study observations and caveats: Detection in blood was also observed for most expanded thyroid clonotypes above 0.001 frequency.

V was cut by 7 bases and J by 5 bases, with 14 bases left in between. CDR3 size: 13 residues. Per germline, CDR1 LNHDA and CDR2 SQIVND (reference sequence). This clonotype showed up many times. The antigen remains undetermined. Amplification targeted the TCR beta CDR3 regions, with RNA transcripts as the source material. In the first round, RT-PCR was carried out with HTBI primers, and a multiplex PCR formed the second round. MiXCR, run by TCRdb on the multiplex PCR reads, gives a single entry per CDR3 protein. The data show 400,000 to 450,000 distinct CDR3 sequences, with roughly 21% seen just once and roughly 3% held by the top ten.

This sequence originates from a woman younger than 35 with stable Graves' hyperthyroidism. Sequencing used peripheral blood. The chain uses TRBV19 and TRBJ2-5; possibly TRBD1 or TRBD2 for D (5 bases each). The CDR3: CASNGRGLETQYF. CDR3 nucleotide sequence: TGTGCCAGTAATGGTCGGGGCTTGGAGACCCAGTACTTC.